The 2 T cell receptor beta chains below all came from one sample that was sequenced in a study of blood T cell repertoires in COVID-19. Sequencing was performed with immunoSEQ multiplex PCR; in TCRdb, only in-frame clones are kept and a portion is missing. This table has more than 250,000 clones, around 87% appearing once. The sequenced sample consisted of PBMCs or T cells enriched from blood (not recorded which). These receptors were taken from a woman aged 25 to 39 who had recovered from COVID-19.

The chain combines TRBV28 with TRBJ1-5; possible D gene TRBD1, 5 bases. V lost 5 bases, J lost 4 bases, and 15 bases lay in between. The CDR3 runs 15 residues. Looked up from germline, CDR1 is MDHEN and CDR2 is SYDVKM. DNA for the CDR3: TGTGCCAGCAGTCCTCCCCCAGGGCTAAATCAGCCCCAGCATTTT. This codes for CASSPPPGLNQPQHF.

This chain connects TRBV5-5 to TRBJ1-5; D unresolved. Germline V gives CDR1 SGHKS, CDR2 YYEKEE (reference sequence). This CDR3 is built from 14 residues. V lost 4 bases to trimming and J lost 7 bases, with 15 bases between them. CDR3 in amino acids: CASSRTWEGQPQHF. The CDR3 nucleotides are TGTGCCAGCAGCAGAACATGGGAGGGACAGCCCCAGCATTTT.